This TCR beta chain comes out of a study of T-cell reconstitution after alpha-beta-depleted transplantation in children. V was shortened by 5 bases and J by 1 base, with 11 bases between the two germline ends. In germline, CDR1 is DFQATT, CDR2 SNEGSKA (reference sequence). The length of the CDR3 is 13 residues. Unique molecular identifiers were incorporated when the TCRbeta library was constructed. From the PCR reads, TCRdb called clonotypes with MiXCR, one entry per CDR3 protein. This sample has 350,000 to 450,000 distinct CDR3 sequences, with about 14% found just once. Concerning this clonotype itself: This may arise from a read error, as a much more abundant clone is one base away.

The source was PBMCs, collected from the stem cell graft. This sequence was found in a human donor who donated a stem cell graft to a child with Fanconi anemia. The gene calls are TRBV20-1 and TRBJ1-1, with TRBD1 as a possible D gene (6 bases). The CDR3 protein is CSAAGTKNTEAFF. The CDR3 DNA sequence: TGCAGTGCTGCCGGGACAAAGAACACTGAAGCTTTCTTT.